A single T cell receptor beta chain is shown here with its context. These data belong to a study of T cell responses to AZD1222 COVID-19 vaccine. Sequencing was performed with immunoSEQ multiplex PCR; in TCRdb, only in-frame clones are kept and a portion is missing. The sample includes roughly 150,000 clones, around 88% of them seen just once. Specimen: peripheral blood, collected 28 days after the second AZD1222 dose. This sequence was found in an adult who received the AZD1222 COVID-19 vaccine.

The CDR3 protein is CASSPGTYGYTF. The CDR3 DNA is TGTGCCAGCAGTCCGGGGACCTATGGCTACACCTTC. The gene calls are TRBV6-2 or TRBV6-3 and TRBJ1-2; D might be TRBD1 (5 bases). This CDR3 is built from 12 residues. Trimming left V 5 bases short and J 4 bases short, with 8 bases between. Per germline, CDR1 MNHEY and CDR2 SVGEGT.